Presented here are 29 T cell receptor beta chains from one specimen sequenced in a study of T-cell reconstitution after alpha-beta-depleted transplantation in children. The TCRbeta library was prepared with unique molecular identifiers. A single record per CDR3 protein comes from TCRdb applying MiXCR to the PCR reads. The data contain 250,000 or so distinct CDR3 sequences, roughly 8.2% of them singletons. The sequencing here drew on PBMCs, mostly from graft donor cells, taken 180 days after TCRalphabeta/CD19-depleted stem cell transplant. These receptor sequences come from a male patient between 5 and 17 years old who had a stem cell transplant for acute lymphoblastic leukemia, so the T cells may come from the graft donor.

In this sample, this clonotype turned up many times. J is TRBJ1-1 and V is TRBV7-6, with D hard to call. The germline V gene encodes CDR1 SGHVS and CDR2 FNYEAQ. The germline V and J ends were trimmed by 1 base and 1 base, with 7 bases remaining between them. This CDR3 is built from 14 residues. The CDR3 coding sequence is TGTGCCAGCAGCTTAGGGCGGGGGAACACTGAAGCTTTCTTT. Its protein is CASSLGRGNTEAFF.

This clonotype has a count of ten or more. This chain uses TRBV5-4 with TRBJ2-2, with 7 positions matching TRBD1. This CDR3 spans 14 amino acids. V was pared by 1 base and J by 6 bases, with 3 bases of the junction left unmatched. Germline-derived CDR1 and CDR2 are SGHNT and YYREEE (reference sequence). This CDR3 reads CASSLHRGSGELFF. CDR3 nucleotide sequence: TGTGCCAGCAGCTTGCACAGGGGCTCCGGGGAGCTGTTTTTT.

This clonotype has more than one count but fewer than ten. The chain uses TRBV18 and TRBJ1-2; 7 bases are a match to TRBD1. The CDR3 has 15 amino acids. Germline-derived CDR1 and CDR2 are KGHSH and LQKENI. Germline trimming cut 3 bases from V and 3 bases from J; bases unmatched to any gene: 7. DNA for the CDR3: TGTGCCAGCTCACCCTCGGTCCAGGGGGACTATGGCTACACCTTC. This codes for CASSPSVQGDYGYTF.

This clonotype was found many times. This chain connects TRBV7-6 to TRBJ1-5, with D uncertain. This CDR3 comprises 13 residues. V was pared by 5 bases and J by 4 bases, with 9 bases between. CDR1 SGHVS and CDR2 FNYEAQ come from the germline V gene. The CDR3 bases are TGTGCCAGCAGCATCGAATTAAATCAGCCCCAGCATTTT. Its protein product is CASSIELNQPQHF.

A word on this clonotype: A read error may explain this, as a much larger clone is one base away. The chain couples TRBV12-3 or TRBV12-4 to TRBJ1-5; possible D gene TRBD1, 6 bases. Trimming pared 7 bases from V and 7 bases from J, leaving 11 bases between. CDR3 length: 12 amino acids. CDR3 region: CASKGEKQPQHF. Written as DNA, the CDR3 is TGTGCCAGCAAGGGGGAGAAACAGCCCCAGCATTTT.

This clonotype was seen ten or more times. This chain connects TRBV20-1 to TRBJ2-3, with 7 bases fitting TRBD2. Germline-derived CDR1 and CDR2 are DFQATT and SNEGSKA (reference sequence). V was pared by 5 bases and J by 1 base, with 15 bases of the junction left unmatched. The CDR3 spans 17 residues. The DNA of the CDR3 is TGCAGTGCTCCTAGTGCGCGGGACTATACTCGCACAGATACGCAGTATTTT. Protein product: CSAPSARDYTRTDTQYF.

This clonotype was recorded at least ten times. V and J are TRBV7-9 and TRBJ2-1, with D possibly being TRBD2 (6 bases). This CDR3 spans 13 amino acids. V lost 5 bases to trimming and J lost 8 bases, with 13 bases between them. Per the germline V gene, CDR1 is SEHNR and CDR2 is FQNEAQ (reference sequence). The CDR3 loop reads CASSPPAGYEQFF. CDR3 DNA: TGTGCCAGCAGCCCCCCAGCGGGCTATGAGCAGTTCTTC.

This clonotype was counted at least ten times. The rearrangement joins TRBV12-3 or TRBV12-4 to TRBJ2-7; TRBD1 is a possible D gene (6 bases). The CDR3 loop spans 14 amino acids. V lost 1 base, J lost 4 bases, and 11 bases lay in between. CDR3 loop: CASSLGGGGYEQYF. CDR3 coding DNA: TGTGCCAGCAGTTTAGGTGGGGGCGGGTACGAGCAGTACTTC.

The table lists this clonotype with many counts. The chain has TRBV4-1 and TRBJ2-7; possibly TRBD2 for D (6 bases). Germline V CDR1 and CDR2: MGHRA, YSYEKL. Trimming cost V 6 bases and J 0 bases, with 18 bases left between them. There are 16 residues in the CDR3. CDR3 DNA sequence: TGCGCCAGCAGTCCGAGGGGACTTCTGAGCTCCTACGAGCAGTACTTC. Residues: CASSPRGLLSSYEQYF.

This clonotype was seen ten or more times. J is TRBJ2-1 and V is TRBV6-5; no clear D gene. Trimming took off 2 bases at V and 0 bases at J, with 14 bases between the two ends. This CDR3 is built from 17 residues. CDR1 and CDR2 (germline): MNHEY, SVGAGI. DNA for the CDR3: TGTGCCAGCAGTTACCTTCTCGACCGGAGCTCCTACAATGAGCAGTTCTTC. Translation gives CASSYLLDRSSYNEQFF.

As for this clonotype: Being one base from a much bigger clone, this may be a read error. This chain connects TRBV28 to TRBJ2-1; 7 nucleotides agree with TRBD2. The CDR3 covers 14 residues. Germline V lookup: CDR1 MDHEN, CDR2 SYDVKM. With 6 bases clipped from V and 9 bases from J, the junction kept 11 bases outside the gene matches. This CDR3 is CASSPGGWGGEQFF. For the CDR3, the DNA is TGTGCCAGCAGCCCCGGCGGGTGGGGGGGTGAGCAGTTCTTC.

Ten or more counts support this clonotype. This rearrangement joins TRBV7-8 to TRBJ2-3; perhaps TRBD2 as D (5 bases). The V and J ends lost 1 base and 1 base respectively, with 18 bases between them. This CDR3 spans 18 amino acids. Germline V CDR1 and CDR2: SGHVS, FQNEAQ. CDR3 DNA: TGTGCCAGCAGCTTAGATAGCGTGGGAGCGTACCGCACAGATACGCAGTATTTT. Translating gives CASSLDSVGAYRTDTQYF.

At least ten counts were recorded for this clonotype. V gene TRBV6-1 combines with J gene TRBJ1-1; 7 bases align to TRBD1. The CDR3 covers 15 residues. The junction had 9 bases not matched to a gene; V was cut back by 5 bases and J by 3 bases. CDR1 is MNHNS and CDR2 is SASEGT in the germline V gene. Here the CDR3 DNA reads TGTGCCAGCAGTCTAAGACAGGGTGGCGACACTGAAGCTTTCTTT. It yields the protein CASSLRQGGDTEAFF.

The sample holds many counts of this clonotype. The rearrangement links TRBV27 to TRBJ2-7; 9 bases fit TRBD1. The germline V gene has CDR1 MNHEY and CDR2 SMNVEV (reference sequence). After removal of 6 bases from V and 2 bases from J, the junction contained 2 bases not matched to a gene. The CDR3 contains 13 residues. The CDR3 DNA reads TGTGCCAGCAGGCGGGACAGGGCCTACGAGCAGTACTTC. Its protein is CASRRDRAYEQYF.

About this clonotype: A single base separates this from a much larger clone, so it may be a read error. The chain uses TRBV5-1 and TRBJ2-7, with 9 nucleotides matching TRBD1. CDR3 length: 14 amino acids. In germline, CDR1 is SGHRS, CDR2 YFSETQ. The DNA of the CDR3 is TGCGCCAGCAGCTTTGACAGGGGGGGTTACGGGCAGTACTTC. It codes for CASSFDRGGYGQYF.

There are many counts of this clonotype. The chain joins TRBV5-5 to TRBJ1-4, with TRBD1 matching 7 bases. The CDR3 is made up of 14 amino acids. V shed 7 bases and J 8 bases; nucleotides not matched to a gene: 11. CDR1 SGHKS and CDR2 YYEKEE come from the germline V gene (reference sequence). The CDR3 sequence: CASPSSGGREKLFF. CDR3 nucleotides: TGTGCCAGCCCATCGTCAGGGGGTAGGGAAAAACTGTTTTTT.

This clonotype was picked up many times. This sequence joins TRBV29-1 and TRBJ2-1; D might be TRBD2 (6 bases). CDR3 length: 14 amino acids. The V gene's germline CDR1 is SQVTM and CDR2 ANQGSEA. The CDR3 protein is CSCGREPSYNEQFF. The CDR3 DNA reads as TGCAGTTGTGGTCGGGAGCCTTCCTACAATGAGCAGTTCTTC.

The sample holds many counts of this clonotype. The rearrangement uses TRBV20-1 and TRBJ2-7; D is uncertain. This CDR3 comprises 13 residues. Germline lookup yields CDR1 DFQATT and CDR2 SNEGSKA (reference sequence). The V gene lost 1 base and the J gene lost 6 bases, with 13 bases spanning the gap. The CDR3 DNA is TGCAGTGCTAGAGTCAGATACTATGGCGAGCAGTACTTC. Translating it yields CSARVRYYGEQYF.

This clonotype was observed many times. The rearrangement links TRBV12-3 or TRBV12-4 to TRBJ2-2; perhaps D is TRBD1 or TRBD2 (5 bases each). The ends were cut back, 7 bases at V and 6 bases at J, with 18 bases in the middle. The CDR3 totals 15 residues. Here the CDR3 reads CASNHFGGMAGELFF. The CDR3 bases are TGTGCCAGCAATCATTTTGGGGGTATGGCCGGGGAGCTGTTTTTT.

V usage is TRBV27 and J usage is TRBJ2-7; a possible D gene is TRBD2 (6 bases). From germline, CDR1 is MNHEY and CDR2 SMNVEV (reference sequence). Trimming removed 3 bases from V and 3 bases from J, with 15 bases in between. The length of the CDR3 is 15 residues. The CDR3 region has the DNA TGTGCCAGCAGTTTCCTCCCCCTAGCGATCTACGAGCAGTACTTC. It yields the protein CASSFLPLAIYEQYF.

This clonotype was found many times. The chain uses TRBV12-3 or TRBV12-4 and TRBJ2-2, with 7 bases aligning to TRBD1. The CDR3 is 14 amino acids. V lost 5 bases to trimming and J lost 4 bases; unmatched junction nucleotides: 4. The CDR3 nucleotides read TGTGCCAGCAGTCTCGACAGGGCCACCGGGGAGCTGTTTTTT. It translates to CASSLDRATGELFF.

The sample holds many counts of this clonotype. This chain links TRBV24-1 with TRBJ2-5; 13 bases line up with TRBD2. The length of the CDR3 is 16 residues. Germline CDR1 KGHDR, CDR2 SFDVKD. V was clipped by 5 bases and J by 4 bases; unmatched bases: 6. CDR3 amino acids: CATSAWTSGRAETQYF. The CDR3 DNA sequence: TGTGCCACCAGTGCCTGGACTAGCGGGAGAGCAGAGACCCAGTACTTC.

This clonotype was observed many times. The chain combines TRBV9 with TRBJ2-1, with 10 positions matching TRBD2. Germline V gene sequence: CDR1 SGDLS, CDR2 YYNGEE. J was trimmed by 6 bases and V by 3 bases; bases with no gene match: 12. This CDR3 contains 17 residues. CDR3 coding DNA: TGTGCCAGCAGCGCTCGGACTAGCGGCTCGGGGGGCAATGAGCAGTTCTTC. Protein product: CASSARTSGSGGNEQFF.

This clonotype was recorded at least ten times. The chain uses TRBV20-1 and TRBJ1-5; D possibly corresponds to TRBD1 (5 bases). Germline CDR1 and CDR2: DFQATT and SNEGSKA (reference sequence). CDR3 length equals 13 residues. The V end was cut by 6 bases, the J end by 0 bases, with 9 bases between. The CDR3 DNA is TGCAGTGCCGTAGGGGATAGCAATCAGCCCCAGCATTTT. Translating gives CSAVGDSNQPQHF.

This clonotype was found many times. The chain uses TRBV5-1 and TRBJ2-2; TRBD1 agrees at 11 bases. V was pared by 4 bases and J by 5 bases, with 7 bases of the junction left unmatched. Germline loops: CDR1 SGHRS, CDR2 YFSETQ. This CDR3 region has 16 residues. CDR3 DNA sequence: TGCGCCAGCAGCCCGATCGGACAGGGGGCTACCGGGGAGCTGTTTTTT. It yields the protein CASSPIGQGATGELFF. The whole variable domain, remainder taken from reference TRBV5-1 and TRBJ2-2, is KAGVTQTPRYLIKTRGQQVTLSCSPISGHRSVSWYQQTPGQGLQFLFEYFSETQRNKGNFPGRFSGRQFSNSRSEMNVSTLELGDSALYLCASSPIGQGATGELFFGEGSRLTVL.

This clonotype appeared many times. The chain links TRBV10-3 to TRBJ1-1; the D is unclear. The CDR3 runs to 15 residues. Germline values: CDR1 ENHRY, CDR2 SYGVKD. Deletions cut 4 bases from V and 0 bases from J, with 12 bases between. The CDR3 DNA reads as TGTGCCATCAGTGGGGGTGGAGGGCTGAACACTGAAGCTTTCTTT. Translating it yields CAISGGGGLNTEAFF.

In its sample, this clonotype was seen many times. The V and J genes are TRBV6-5 and TRBJ1-1; 7 bases map to TRBD1. CDR1 is MNHEY and CDR2 is SVGAGI in the germline V gene. The V and J ends lost 2 bases and 3 bases, in that order; junction bases with no gene match: 3. This CDR3 comprises 14 residues. The CDR3: CASSYRTGHTEAFF. DNA for the CDR3: TGTGCCAGCAGTTACCGGACAGGCCACACTGAAGCTTTCTTT.

About this clonotype itself: Since a much larger clone is just one base distant, this may be a read error. The chain carries TRBV28 and TRBJ1-1, with 10 bases fitting TRBD1. CDR1 is MDHEN and CDR2 is SYDVKM in the germline V gene. This CDR3 has 15 amino acids. The CDR3: CASSSAGTGDTEAVF. In nucleotides, the CDR3 is TGTGCCAGCAGTTCCGCCGGGACAGGGGACACTGAAGCTGTCTTT.

This clonotype was observed at least ten times. The gene calls are TRBV7-9 and TRBJ1-4; D is ambiguous. The CDR3 covers 15 residues. Germline-derived CDR1 and CDR2 are SEHNR and FQNEAQ (reference sequence). V was shortened by 1 base and J by 5 bases, with 11 bases between the two germline ends. CDR3 in DNA: TGTGCCAGCAGCTTAGGACCGACGGACAATGAAAAACTGTTTTTT. Amino acid sequence: CASSLGPTDNEKLFF.